One sample yielded the 17 T cell receptor beta chains listed below, sequenced in a study of CD8 T cells in ankylosing spondylitis. Whole-study findings and limits: Ankylosing spondylitis blood seemed to carry a telltale TCR beta motif made of under ten highly homologous variants.

These receptors have no known antigen. One entry per CDR3 protein results from TCRdb running MiXCR on the 5' RACE reads. The sample lists around 480,000 distinct CDR3 sequences, about a sixth occurring once. The material sequenced was blood, either unsorted or a sorted T cell fraction (not recorded which). Receptor source: a male donor with ankylosing spondylitis.

The gene calls are TRBV5-1 and TRBJ2-1; D unresolved. In germline, CDR1 is SGHRS, CDR2 YFSETQ. This CDR3 has 14 residues. The V end was cut by 0 bases, the J end by 2 bases, with 6 bases between. In nucleotides, the CDR3 is TGCGCCAGCAGCTTGGGGGCAGCCTACAATGAGCAGTTCTTC. This sequence encodes CASSLGAAYNEQFF.

The chain is built from TRBV14 and TRBJ2-2; TRBD1 matches at 9 bases. CDR3 length equals 14 residues. Trimming took 4 bases from V and 7 from J; bases not matched to a gene: 4. Germline CDR1 and CDR2: SGHDN and FVKESK. The CDR3 DNA sequence: TGTGCCAGCAGCCGGGACAGGGTGGACGGGGAGCTGTTTTTT. This codes for CASSRDRVDGELFF.

Concerning this clonotype: Germline is not matched at one junction end, which may reflect a read error. The J gene is TRBJ1-3, the V gene TRBV20-1, with no clear D. Looked up from germline, CDR1 is DFQATT and CDR2 is SNEGSKA (reference sequence). The CDR3 runs to 16 residues. The CDR3 DNA follows: TGCAGTGCTAGAGATGGGGAAGCTCCCTCTGAAAACACCATATATTTT. Residues: CSARDGEAPSENTIYF.

This clonotype was counted only a few times. The rearrangement uses TRBV5-1 and TRBJ2-3; no firm D call. This CDR3 has 12 residues. CDR1 SGHRS and CDR2 YFSETQ come from the germline V gene. Trimming took off 0 bases at V and 13 bases at J, with 12 bases between the two ends. CDR3 DNA: TGCGCCAGCAGCTTGGACGGCAGTCTCGAGTATTTT. It translates to CASSLDGSLEYF.

The genes are TRBV10-3 and TRBJ2-2; 8 bases are shared with TRBD2. Germline CDR1 reads ENHRY; CDR2 reads SYGVKD. The CDR3 covers 16 residues. The V and J ends lost 8 bases and 0 bases, in that order; junction bases with no gene match: 8. CDR3 sequence: CAIPGGRTTNTGELFF. For the CDR3, the DNA is TGTGCCATCCCGGGGGGGCGGACAACGAACACCGGGGAGCTGTTTTTT.

The DNA of the CDR3 is TGCGCCAGCAGCCAGGACGGCGTCAATCAGCCCCAGCATTTT. Translation gives CASSQDGVNQPQHF. The chain uses TRBV5-1 and TRBJ1-5; D unclear. Trimming left V 4 bases short and J 3 bases short, with 11 bases between. Per the germline V gene, CDR1 is SGHRS and CDR2 is YFSETQ. The CDR3 length is 14 residues.

This chain joins TRBV30 and TRBJ2-7; 14 bases are a match to TRBD2. V gave up 7 bases and J gave up 3 bases; unmatched junction bases: 5. The CDR3 is 14 amino acids. Germline V gene lookup returns CDR1 GTSNPN and CDR2 SVGIG (reference sequence). This chain's CDR3 is CAYRLAGGNYEQYF. CDR3 nucleotide sequence: TGTGCCTACCGACTAGCGGGGGGGAACTACGAGCAGTACTTC.

This clonotype was recorded at least ten times. The chain employs TRBV12-3 or TRBV12-4 and TRBJ2-7; 12 bases are shared with TRBD1. The J segment lost 2 bases and the V segment lost 6 bases, leaving 8 bases of the junction unmatched. The CDR3 spans 16 residues. The CDR3 DNA sequence: TGTGCCAGCAGCCGACCGGGACAGGGGGCCACCTACGAGCAGTACTTC. Translation: CASSRPGQGATYEQYF.

The chain has TRBV12-3 or TRBV12-4 and TRBJ1-2, with D possibly TRBD1 on 5 matching bases. The V end was cut by 6 bases, the J end by 0 bases, with 11 bases between. The CDR3 spans 14 residues. CDR3 protein: CASSGTATNYGYTF. Here the CDR3 DNA reads TGTGCCAGCAGCGGGACCGCCACTAACTATGGCTACACCTTC.

This clonotype was seen more than once but under ten times. The chain employs TRBV6-1 and TRBJ1-6; D might be TRBD1 (5 bases). CDR1 and CDR2 from the germline V gene are MNHNS and SASEGT. V lost 6 bases and J lost 7, with 19 bases in between. CDR3 length equals 16 residues. The CDR3 DNA follows: TGTGCCAGCAGCCCAGGGAAAGTTCTCGGGAATTCACCCCTCCACTTT. Residues: CASSPGKVLGNSPLHF.

This clonotype appeared a few times. This chain connects TRBV5-1 to TRBJ2-7, with 7 bases identical to TRBD1. CDR1 SGHRS and CDR2 YFSETQ come from the germline V gene. J gave up 3 bases and V 0 bases, and 9 bases lay outside the gene matches. The CDR3 contains 16 residues. The chain's CDR3 is CASSLGTGATGYEQYF. In nucleotides, the CDR3 is TGCGCCAGCAGCTTGGGAACAGGGGCTACAGGCTACGAGCAGTACTTC.

This clonotype was picked up many times. The gene calls are TRBV7-9 and TRBJ1-2, with D uncertain. V dropped 2 bases and J dropped 1 base, with 5 bases sitting between them. Per the germline V gene, CDR1 is SEHNR and CDR2 is FQNEAQ (reference sequence). The CDR3 runs to 13 residues. CDR3 coding DNA: TGTGCCAGCAGCTTACGCCTTAACTATGGCTACACCTTC. Its protein product is CASSLRLNYGYTF.

This clonotype was counted at least ten times. The genes are TRBV10-3 and TRBJ1-1; D is uncertain. This CDR3 has 13 residues. Germline loops: CDR1 ENHRY, CDR2 SYGVKD. V lost 6 bases and J 1 base, leaving 9 bases between the germline ends. The CDR3 DNA reads as TGTGCCATCAGCCTAGGGAAGAACACTGAAGCTTTCTTT. Translation: CAISLGKNTEAFF.

The chain joins TRBV7-2 to TRBJ2-2, with unresolved D. The CDR3 spans 15 residues. Per germline, CDR1 SGHTA and CDR2 FQGNSA. V lost 2 bases to trimming and J lost 0 bases, with 7 bases between them. The CDR3 loop is CASSLTEANTGELFF. The CDR3 DNA is TGTGCCAGCAGCTTAACCGAAGCGAACACCGGGGAGCTGTTTTTT.

This clonotype was counted at least ten times. The rearrangement joins TRBV7-3 to TRBJ1-6; D unresolved. With 4 bases removed from V and 5 bases from J, the gap between germline ends came to 6 bases. This CDR3 has 13 amino acids. The germline V gene has CDR1 SGHTA and CDR2 FQGTGA. For the CDR3, the DNA is TGTGCCAGCAGCTCCAAGGATAATTCACCCCTCCACTTT. Its translation is CASSSKDNSPLHF.

This clonotype was counted a few times. The chain employs TRBV11-2 and TRBJ2-1; 11 nucleotides align to TRBD2. The CDR3 extends over 20 amino acids. Germline CDR1 reads SGHAT; CDR2 reads FQNNGV. V was clipped by 1 base and J by 5 bases; unmatched bases: 16. CDR3 loop: CASSLVGSGRAEEVNNEQFF. In nucleotides, the CDR3 is TGTGCCAGCAGCTTAGTTGGTAGCGGGAGGGCCGAGGAAGTGAACAATGAGCAGTTCTTC.

The V gene is TRBV5-1, the J gene TRBJ2-6, with 7 bases lining up with TRBD1. V was clipped by 3 bases and J by 2 bases; unmatched bases: 5. The germline V gene has CDR1 SGHRS and CDR2 YFSETQ. This CDR3 is built from 16 residues. The CDR3 is CASSWGQRTGANVLTF. CDR3 bases: TGCGCCAGCAGCTGGGGACAGAGGACTGGGGCCAACGTCCTGACTTTC.